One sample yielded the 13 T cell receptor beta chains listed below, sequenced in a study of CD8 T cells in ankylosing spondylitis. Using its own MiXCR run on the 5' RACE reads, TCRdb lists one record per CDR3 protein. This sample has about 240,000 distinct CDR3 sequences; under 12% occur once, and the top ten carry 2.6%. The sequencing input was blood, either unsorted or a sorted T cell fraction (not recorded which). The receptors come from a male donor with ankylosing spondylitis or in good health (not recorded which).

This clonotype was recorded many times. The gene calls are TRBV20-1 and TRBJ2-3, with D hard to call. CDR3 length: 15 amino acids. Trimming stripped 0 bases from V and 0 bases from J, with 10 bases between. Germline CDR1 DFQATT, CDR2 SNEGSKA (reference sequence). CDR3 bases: TGCAGTGCTAGAGATCCCGCAACCAGCACAGATACGCAGTATTTT. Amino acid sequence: CSARDPATSTDTQYF.

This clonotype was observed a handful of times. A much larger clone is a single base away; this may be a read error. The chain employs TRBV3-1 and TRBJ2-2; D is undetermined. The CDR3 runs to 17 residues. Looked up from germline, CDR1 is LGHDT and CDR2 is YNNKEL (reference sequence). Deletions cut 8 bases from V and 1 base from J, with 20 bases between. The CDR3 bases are TGTGCCAGCTGCCTTCAAACCCGGGCAGGGAACACCGGGGAGCTGTTTTTT. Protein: CASCLQTRAGNTGELFF.

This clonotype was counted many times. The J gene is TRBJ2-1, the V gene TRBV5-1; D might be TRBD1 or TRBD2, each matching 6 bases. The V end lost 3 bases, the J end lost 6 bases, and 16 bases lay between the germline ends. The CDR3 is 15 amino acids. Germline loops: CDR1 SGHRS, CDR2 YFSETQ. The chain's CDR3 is CASSSGGDRFNEQFF. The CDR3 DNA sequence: TGCGCCAGCAGCTCCGGGGGCGACAGGTTCAATGAGCAGTTCTTC.

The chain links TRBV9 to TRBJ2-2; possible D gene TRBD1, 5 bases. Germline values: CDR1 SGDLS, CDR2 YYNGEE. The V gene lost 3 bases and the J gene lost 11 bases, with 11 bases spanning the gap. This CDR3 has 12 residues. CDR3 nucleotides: TGTGCCAGCAGCGGCGACAGTAACGAGCTGTTTTTT. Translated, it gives CASSGDSNELFF.

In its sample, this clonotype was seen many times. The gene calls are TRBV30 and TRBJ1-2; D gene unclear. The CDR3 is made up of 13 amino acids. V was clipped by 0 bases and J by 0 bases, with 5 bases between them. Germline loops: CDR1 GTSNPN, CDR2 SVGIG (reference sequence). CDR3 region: CAWSVGTNYGYTF. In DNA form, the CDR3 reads TGTGCCTGGAGTGTAGGCACTAACTATGGCTACACCTTC.

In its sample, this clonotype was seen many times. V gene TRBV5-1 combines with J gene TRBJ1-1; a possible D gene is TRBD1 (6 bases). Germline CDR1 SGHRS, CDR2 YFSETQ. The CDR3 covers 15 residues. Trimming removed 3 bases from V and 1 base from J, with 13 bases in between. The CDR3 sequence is CASSSRTASNTEAFF. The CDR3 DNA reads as TGCGCCAGCAGCTCACGGACAGCTTCGAACACTGAAGCTTTCTTT. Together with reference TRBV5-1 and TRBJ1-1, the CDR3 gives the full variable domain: KAGVTQTPRYLIKTRGQQVTLSCSPISGHRSVSWYQQTPGQGLQFLFEYFSETQRNKGNFPGRFSGRQFSNSRSEMNVSTLELGDSALYLCASSSRTASNTEAFFGQGTRLTVV.

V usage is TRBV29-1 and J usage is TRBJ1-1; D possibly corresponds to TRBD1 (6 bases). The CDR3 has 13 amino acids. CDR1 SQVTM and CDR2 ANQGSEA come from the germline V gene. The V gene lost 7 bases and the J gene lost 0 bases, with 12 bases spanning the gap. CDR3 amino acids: CSANREVNTEAFF. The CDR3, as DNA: TGCAGCGCCAACAGGGAGGTGAACACTGAAGCTTTCTTT.

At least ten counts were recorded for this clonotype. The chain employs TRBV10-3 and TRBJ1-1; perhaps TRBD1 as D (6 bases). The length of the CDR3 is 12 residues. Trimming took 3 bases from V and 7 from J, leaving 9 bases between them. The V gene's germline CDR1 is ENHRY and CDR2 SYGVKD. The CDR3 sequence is CAISDGRGEAFF. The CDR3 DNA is TGTGCCATCAGTGACGGCAGGGGTGAAGCTTTCTTT.

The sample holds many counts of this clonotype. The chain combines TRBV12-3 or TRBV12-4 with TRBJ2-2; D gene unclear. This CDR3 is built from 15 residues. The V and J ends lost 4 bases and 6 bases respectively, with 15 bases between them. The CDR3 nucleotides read TGTGCCAGCAGTTCCATAATGATGAGCTCCGGGGAGCTGTTTTTT. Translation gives CASSSIMMSSGELFF.

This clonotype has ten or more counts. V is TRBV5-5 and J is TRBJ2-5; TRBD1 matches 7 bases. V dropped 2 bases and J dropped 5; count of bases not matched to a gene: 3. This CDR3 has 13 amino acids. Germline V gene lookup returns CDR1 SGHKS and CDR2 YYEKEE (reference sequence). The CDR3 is CASSFRDSETQYF. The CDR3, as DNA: TGTGCCAGCAGCTTTCGGGACAGTGAGACCCAGTACTTC.

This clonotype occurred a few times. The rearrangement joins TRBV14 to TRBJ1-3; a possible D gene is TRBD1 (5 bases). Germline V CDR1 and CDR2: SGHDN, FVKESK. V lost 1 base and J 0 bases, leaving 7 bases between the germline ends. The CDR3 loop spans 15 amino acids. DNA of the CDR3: TGTGCCAGCAGCCAAGGACAGCGCTCTGGAAACACCATATATTTT. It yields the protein CASSQGQRSGNTIYF.

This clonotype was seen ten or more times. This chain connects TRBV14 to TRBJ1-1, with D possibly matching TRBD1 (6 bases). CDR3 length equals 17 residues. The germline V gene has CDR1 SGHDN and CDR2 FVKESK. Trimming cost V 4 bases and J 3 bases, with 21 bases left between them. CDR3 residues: CASSLRGGGRPDTEAFF. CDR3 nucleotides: TGTGCCAGCAGCCTCCGGGGAGGGGGGCGCCCGGACACTGAAGCTTTCTTT.

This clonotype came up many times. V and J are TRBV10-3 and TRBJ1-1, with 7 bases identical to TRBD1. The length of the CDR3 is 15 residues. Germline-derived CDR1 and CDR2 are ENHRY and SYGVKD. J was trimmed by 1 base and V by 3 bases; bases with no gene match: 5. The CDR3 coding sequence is TGTGCCATCAGTGACGGGGGACAGCAGAACACTGAAGCTTTCTTT. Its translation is CAISDGGQQNTEAFF.